This entry is about one T cell receptor beta chain. There are many counts of this clonotype. Its binding antigen is unknown. Base quality data are lacking; no much larger clone is found one base away. cDNA was synthesized by template-switch 5'RACE using a primer with a 10-nucleotide random unique molecular identifier that tagged each TCR transcript. Every sequencing run yielded over 160 million TCR-beta sequences covering 15-18 subjects. The RNeasy kit was used for extraction of total RNA. The KAPA Real-time Library Amplification kit was used to amplify TCR-beta VDJ regions with primers for the TCR constant region and the 5'RACE anchor. Sample indexes and Illumina adaptors were added in a first PCR, and a second PCR then increased library yield. After Ampure bead purification, the TCR product of roughly 650 bp was size-selected on a 2% E-gel SizeSelection system. Before pooling, library quality was checked on a Bioanalyzer, concentration was measured with Qubit, and libraries were quantified with the Kapa Library Quantification kit. Paired-end 2 x 150 bp sequencing of the libraries was performed on an Illumina HiSeq 2500. To increase sequence diversity, roughly 24-32% phiX was spiked into each library pool. Turning to the authors' computational methods: Quality-filtered reads were processed with the UMI-based MiGEC pipeline, and over 85% of raw TCR sequences were removed by the MiGEC pipeline during error correction. IMGT germline references were used for aligning VDJ genes, and each clonotype was defined as a unique CDR3 amino acid sequence together with its V-J genes. Clonal expansion, Shannon diversity and CDR3 relatedness were evaluated with VDJtools (CalcPairwiseDistances, ClusterSamples), while phylogenetic trees were built in CLCbio workbench. A clone was classed as expanded if it had 8 or more unique UMIs, a cutoff based on coefficient-of-variation modelling across technical triplicates. TCRdb reprocessing: public reads trimmed at Q25 with fastp, clones called with MiXCR, in-frame beta chains kept. Identical CDR3 protein sequences are pooled into one entry, listed with their most common genes and DNA. The V and J calls follow TCRdb's processing rather than the paper's. This sample comprises more than 75,000 distinct CDR3 sequences, 4% to 6% of them detected only once. 2% to 2.5% of the sample lies in the top ten.

The data were taken from a study of neurological immune-mediated disorders (dated by TCRdb to between 2018 and 2021). Concerning the study at large: Of the 35 or so multiple sclerosis patients, 31 had relapsing-remitting MS and 3 had secondary progressive MS. The cohort was made up of around 70 subjects, consisting of around 15 HAM/TSP patients, 34 multiple sclerosis patients and 20 healthy controls. Alongside PBMC samples, the set of some 98 TCR-beta libraries contained longitudinal samples, technical triplicates, and paired CD4+ and CD8+ T-cell subsets that had been sorted. The study compared peripheral blood TCR-beta repertoires of HTLV-I-associated myelopathy (HAM/TSP) patients, multiple sclerosis patients and healthy controls using UMI-based sequencing. Here is what the overall study found, with its caveats: In phylogenetic analysis, the repertoires of 18 of 34 MS patients grouped into a cluster of related CDR3 sequences, which suggests a possible signature at the repertoire level. The MS cluster was not associated with any clinical or MRI features, and the authors stated that larger cohorts are needed. No identical CDR3 amino acid sequences were found to be shared among expanded clones across subjects, suggesting that TCR-beta repertoires were private in all groups. The highest TCR clonal expansion was observed in HAM/TSP patients, whereas the lowest was observed in MS patients, even when compared with healthy controls.

The CDR3 holds 13 amino acids from the cysteine to the phenylalanine. The entry retains the CDR3 DNA only, 39 bases that are in frame from base 1. V and J lose 6 bases and 12 bases, and a span of 21 bases separates them. CDR1 and CDR2, per the germline V gene (reference sequence), are DFQATT and SNEGSKA. For the unsorted PBMC libraries, 2 million PBMCs were stored in RNAlater at -80 degrees C until RNA extraction and were used to generate the libraries. The multiple sclerosis patients were enrolled in a US clinical protocol that used magnetic resonance imaging to evaluate disease progression. PBMCs were separated from peripheral blood using Ficoll-Hypaque density gradient centrifugation and then cryopreserved in liquid nitrogen.

The receptor was isolated from a woman in her twenties or thirties with multiple sclerosis. Rearrangement joined TRBV20-1 to TRBJ2-1; no D gene can be assigned with confidence. The sequencing input was PBMCs. The nucleotide sequence is TGCAGTGCGCGAACCCGACGCTTTGAGCCGCAGTTCTTC. Its protein is CSARTRRFEPQFF.